A single sample is the source of the 10 T cell receptor beta chains below, sequenced in a study of response to subunit inactivated influenza vaccine. TCRdb re-analysed the RT-PCR reads in MiXCR, keeping a single row per CDR3 protein. This table holds some 160,000 distinct CDR3 sequences, roughly a tenth found once. Sequenced material: non-naive T cells sorted from PBMCs, taken about 40 days after vaccination. All receptors derive from a man aged 50 or older who received an inactivated influenza vaccine.

This clonotype was observed a handful of times. This chain uses TRBV21-1 with TRBJ2-3; the D call TRBD2 from the table was never checked on the DNA. TRBV21-1 has pseudogene status. CDR3 length: 20 amino acids. The CDR3, as DNA: TGTGCCAGCAGCAAATGGAGGGACGGCAAAGGACTAGCGGGGGTAGATACGCAGTATTTT. Amino acids: CASSKWRDGKGLAGVDTQYF.

Of note for this clonotype: At one end, the junction sequence differs from germline, possibly due to a read error. The CDR3 sequence is CGSRADSYTGELFF. The CDR3 nucleotides are TGTGGCAGCAGAGCGGACAGTTACACCGGGGAGCTGTTTTTT. The J gene is TRBJ2-2, the V gene TRBV9; TRBD1 is a possible D gene (6 bases). The CDR3 spans 14 residues. Germline V lookup: CDR1 SGDLS, CDR2 YYNGEE. The full variable domain, its missing parts supplied by reference TRBV9 and TRBJ2-2, is DSGVTQTPKHLITATGQRVTLRCSPRSGDLSVYWYQQSLDQGLQFLIQYYNGEERAKGNILERFSAQQFPDLHSELNLSSLELGDSALYFCGSRADSYTGELFFGEGSRLTVL.

The table lists this clonotype with a few counts. Here the CDR3 reads CSASGVNYGYTF. The CDR3, as DNA: TGCAGTGCTTCGGGTGTAAACTATGGCTACACCTTC. V is TRBV20-1 and J is TRBJ1-2; no reliable D call. CDR1 and CDR2 from the germline V gene are DFQATT and SNEGSKA (reference sequence). There are 12 residues in the CDR3. Between the trimmed V and J ends, which lost 5 bases and 2 bases, there was a span of 9 bases.

The V and J genes are TRBV21-1 and TRBJ2-6; the table gives TRBD1 as D, unverified against the DNA. TRBV21-1 is labeled a pseudogene. This CDR3 region has 17 residues. For the CDR3, the DNA is TGTGCCAGCAGCAAAGGGGTCACAGGTTCTGGGGCCAACGTCCTGACTTTC. This gives the protein CASSKGVTGSGANVLTF.

This clonotype has only a few counts. The chain joins TRBV5-4 to TRBJ1-3; D ambiguous. CDR1 and CDR2 (germline): SGHNT, YYREEE (reference sequence). V lost 4 bases and J lost 0, with 14 bases in between. The CDR3 loop spans 16 amino acids. The chain's CDR3 is CASSARAPDSGNTIYF. DNA for the CDR3: TGTGCCAGCAGCGCGCGGGCTCCGGACTCTGGAAACACCATATATTTT.

A few counts support this clonotype. The rearrangement links TRBV11-2 to TRBJ1-2, with TRBD1 matching 8 bases. CDR3 length: 17 residues. CDR1 SGHAT and CDR2 FQNNGV come from the germline V gene. Trimming cost V 2 bases and J 2 bases; bases outside gene matches: 10. CDR3 sequence (DNA): TGTGCCAGCAGCTTAACTGGAGTTTACAGGGGGAACTATGGCTACACCTTC. Its protein product is CASSLTGVYRGNYGYTF. Together with reference TRBV11-2 and TRBJ1-2, the CDR3 gives the full variable domain: EAGVAQSPRYKIIEKRQSVAFWCNPISGHATLYWYQQILGQGPKLLIQFQNNGVVDDSQLPKDRFSAERLKGVDSTLKIQPAKLEDSAVYLCASSLTGVYRGNYGYTFGSGTRLTVV.

This clonotype has at least ten counts. The chain links TRBV7-9 to TRBJ2-2, with a weak D call TRBD1 (5 bases). CDR1 SEHNR and CDR2 FQNEAQ come from the germline V gene (reference sequence). Trimming cost V 5 bases and J 0 bases, with 7 bases left between them. The CDR3 length is 14 residues. CDR3 region: CASSAGTNTGELFF. The CDR3 DNA sequence: TGTGCCAGCAGCGCAGGGACGAACACCGGGGAGCTGTTTTTT.

Only a few counts were recorded for this clonotype. The chain couples TRBV27 to TRBJ2-3; 12 nucleotides align to TRBD2. The CDR3 spans 18 residues. The germline CDR1 and CDR2 sequences are MNHEY and SMNVEV (reference sequence). V was clipped by 3 bases and J by 3 bases; unmatched bases: 10. In DNA form, the CDR3 reads TGTGCCAGCAGTTTCTGTATACTAGCGGGGGGTTTTACAGATACGCAGTATTTT. The encoded protein is CASSFCILAGGFTDTQYF.

The chain employs TRBV15 and TRBJ2-7; 9 bases line up with TRBD1. Germline CDR1 LNHNV, CDR2 YYDKDF (reference sequence). The CDR3 sequence is 17 residues long. Germline trimming cut 2 bases from V and 0 bases from J; bases unmatched to any gene: 8. This CDR3 is CATSRPGSGQGSYEQYF. CDR3 nucleotides: TGTGCCACCAGCAGACCAGGGTCGGGACAGGGCTCCTACGAGCAGTACTTC. Variable domain in full (rest from reference TRBV15 and TRBJ2-7): DAMVIQNPRYQVTQFGKPVTLSCSQTLNHNVMYWYQQKSSQAPKLLFHYYDKDFNNEADTPDNFQSRRPNTSFCFLDIRSPGLGDTAMYLCATSRPGSGQGSYEQYFGPGTRLTVT.

There are a few counts of this clonotype. It may be a read error: a sequence one base away is much more abundant. The chain is built from TRBV28 and TRBJ2-1; D is possibly TRBD1 (5 bases). The V gene's germline CDR1 is MDHEN and CDR2 SYDVKM. This CDR3 is built from 14 residues. V was cut by 5 bases and J by 0 bases, with 8 bases left in between. The CDR3 is CASSEQGSYNEQFF. CDR3 DNA sequence: TGTGCCAGCAGTGAGCAGGGCTCCTACAATGAGCAGTTCTTC.